These 8 T cell receptor beta chains share one sample of origin, sequenced in a study of PD-L1 blockade in urothelial cancer. The protocol was immunoSEQ multiplex PCR, while the TCRdb copy is restricted to in-frame clones and leaves out a portion. The table includes about 45,000 clones, 88% detected once. This sample's time point: pretreatment peripheral blood. Here the sequenced sample was PBMCs, taken around atezolizumab (anti-PD-L1) treatment. These TCRs come from a donor over 35 with urothelial cancer.

V usage is TRBV7-6 and J usage is TRBJ2-7; 8 nucleotides line up with TRBD1. The CDR3 totals 14 residues. Germline assignment: CDR1 SGHVS and CDR2 FNYEAQ. The junction had 5 bases not matched to a gene; V was cut back by 1 base and J by 6 bases. The CDR3 loop reads CASSLGGGQAEQYF. CDR3 DNA sequence: TGTGCCAGCAGCTTAGGAGGGGGACAGGCCGAGCAGTACTTC.

The rearrangement links TRBV7-3 to TRBJ1-1; D is uncertain. V lost 5 bases and J lost 0, with 13 bases in between. Germline CDR1 is SGHTA and CDR2 is FQGTGA. This CDR3 contains 15 residues. The CDR3 nucleotides read TGTGCCAGCAGCGCCGCCCCGGGGATGAACACTGAAGCTTTCTTT. It specifies CASSAAPGMNTEAFF.

This chain links TRBV6-6 with TRBJ1-3; D is uncertain. Trimming removed 1 base at V and 2 bases at J, with 9 bases between. Germline V gene lookup returns CDR1 MNHNY and CDR2 SVGAGI (reference sequence). This CDR3 comprises 15 residues. The CDR3 nucleotides are TGTGCCAGCAGTTACTATGAGACACCTGGAAACACCATATATTTT. It codes for CASSYYETPGNTIYF.

Only a few counts were recorded for this clone. The chain recombines TRBV27 with TRBJ1-5, with 7 bases aligning to TRBD1. Trimming took 6 bases from V and 3 from J; bases not matched to a gene: 8. Per germline, CDR1 MNHEY and CDR2 SMNVEV (reference sequence). This CDR3 comprises 15 residues. The DNA for the CDR3 is TGTGCCAGCAGCCCCCAGGGGGACTTCAATCAGCCCCAGCATTTT. It encodes CASSPQGDFNQPQHF.

This CDR3 is CASSLRSVAGGRAQFF. The CDR3 nucleotides are TGTGCCAGCAGTTTAAGGTCGGTAGCGGGAGGGCGGGCGCAGTTCTTC. The chain joins TRBV27 to TRBJ2-1; 11 nucleotides align to TRBD2. Germline V gene data show CDR1 as MNHEY and CDR2 as SMNVEV (reference sequence). The CDR3 extends over 16 amino acids. The J segment lost 12 bases and the V segment lost 2 bases, leaving 12 bases of the junction unmatched.

In its sample, this clone was seen once. This chain links TRBV5-4 with TRBJ2-7, with unresolved D. The CDR3 is 13 residues long. With 4 bases removed from V and 6 bases from J, the gap between germline ends came to 14 bases. Germline V gives CDR1 SGHNT, CDR2 YYREEE (reference sequence). The CDR3 DNA reads as TGTGCCAGCAGCCGTCCCCCACGGAGCGAGCAGTACTTC. This gives the protein CASSRPPRSEQYF.

The chain uses TRBV5-1 and TRBJ1-1; unclear D gene. The CDR3 is 15 amino acids. Trimming left V 4 bases short and J 5 bases short, with 18 bases between. Germline V gene data show CDR1 as SGHRS and CDR2 as YFSETQ. CDR3 DNA: TGCGCCAGCAGCAGGCAAGGACCCACGGGGACTGAAGCTTTCTTT. It specifies CASSRQGPTGTEAFF.

In regard to this clone: This sample includes further DNA sequences coding for the same CDR3. The chain combines TRBV20-1 with TRBJ2-3; perhaps TRBD2 as D (5 bases). The germline gives CDR1 DFQATT, CDR2 SNEGSKA (reference sequence). CDR3 length: 11 amino acids. Trimming removed 3 bases from V and 6 bases from J, with 7 bases in between. DNA of the CDR3: TGCAGTGCTAGTCGCGGGGATACGCAGTATTTT. Translating it yields CSASRGDTQYF.